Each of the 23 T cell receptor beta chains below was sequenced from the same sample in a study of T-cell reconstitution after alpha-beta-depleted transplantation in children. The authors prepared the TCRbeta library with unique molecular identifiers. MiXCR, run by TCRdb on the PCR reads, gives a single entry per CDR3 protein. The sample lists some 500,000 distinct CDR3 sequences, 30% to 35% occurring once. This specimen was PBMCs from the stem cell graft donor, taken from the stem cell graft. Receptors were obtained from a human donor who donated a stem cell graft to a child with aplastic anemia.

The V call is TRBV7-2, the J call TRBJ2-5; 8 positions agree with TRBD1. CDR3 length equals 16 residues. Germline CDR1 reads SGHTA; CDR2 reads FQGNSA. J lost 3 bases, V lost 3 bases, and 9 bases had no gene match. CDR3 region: CASSLLGQAQKETQYF. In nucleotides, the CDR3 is TGTGCCAGCAGCTTGCTGGGACAGGCTCAAAAAGAGACCCAGTACTTC.

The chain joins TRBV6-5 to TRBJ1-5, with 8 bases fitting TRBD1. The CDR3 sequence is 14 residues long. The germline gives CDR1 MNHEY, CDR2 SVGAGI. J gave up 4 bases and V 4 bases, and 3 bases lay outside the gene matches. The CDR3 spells CASSWTGTNQPQHF. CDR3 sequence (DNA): TGTGCCAGCAGTTGGACAGGGACAAATCAGCCCCAGCATTTT.

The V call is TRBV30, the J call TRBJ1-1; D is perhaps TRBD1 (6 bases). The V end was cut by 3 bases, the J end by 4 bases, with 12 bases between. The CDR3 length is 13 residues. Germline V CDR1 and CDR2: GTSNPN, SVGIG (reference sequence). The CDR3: CAWSDGTLTEAFF. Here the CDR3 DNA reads TGTGCCTGGAGCGATGGGACACTCACTGAAGCTTTCTTT.

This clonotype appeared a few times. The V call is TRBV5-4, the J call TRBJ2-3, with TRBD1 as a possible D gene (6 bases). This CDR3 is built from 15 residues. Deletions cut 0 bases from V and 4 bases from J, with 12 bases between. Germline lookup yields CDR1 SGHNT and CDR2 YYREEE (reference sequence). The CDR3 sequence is CASSLDRVESDTQYF. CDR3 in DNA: TGTGCCAGCAGCTTGGACAGGGTGGAGTCAGATACGCAGTATTTT.

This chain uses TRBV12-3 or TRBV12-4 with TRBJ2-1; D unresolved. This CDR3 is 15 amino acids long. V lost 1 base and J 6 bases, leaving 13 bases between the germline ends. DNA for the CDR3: TGTGCCAGCAGTTTAGGGGGTATCTCGGGCAATGAGCAGTTCTTC. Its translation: CASSLGGISGNEQFF.

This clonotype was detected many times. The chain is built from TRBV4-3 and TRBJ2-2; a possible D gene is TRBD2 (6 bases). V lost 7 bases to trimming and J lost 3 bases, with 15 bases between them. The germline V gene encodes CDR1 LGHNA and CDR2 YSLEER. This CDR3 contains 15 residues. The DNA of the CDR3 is TGCGCCAGCACTAAAAGGCGGGGATACACCGGGGAGCTGTTTTTT. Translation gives CASTKRRGYTGELFF.

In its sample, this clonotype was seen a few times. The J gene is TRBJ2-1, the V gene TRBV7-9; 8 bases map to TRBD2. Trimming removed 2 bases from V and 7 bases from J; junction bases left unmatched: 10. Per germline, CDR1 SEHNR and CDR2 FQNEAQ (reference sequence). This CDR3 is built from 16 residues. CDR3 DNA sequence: TGTGCCAGCAGCTTAAAATCAGCGGGAGTTATAAATGAGCAGTTCTTC. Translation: CASSLKSAGVINEQFF.

The CDR3 DNA follows: TGTGCCAGCAGGGGGACAGGAACCTCAAACTATGGCTACACCTTC. This encodes CASRGTGTSNYGYTF. The chain combines TRBV12-3 or TRBV12-4 with TRBJ1-2, with TRBD1 identical over 8 bases. The CDR3 is 15 residues long. V shed 6 bases, J shed 2 bases, and the junction held 8 bases outside the gene matches.

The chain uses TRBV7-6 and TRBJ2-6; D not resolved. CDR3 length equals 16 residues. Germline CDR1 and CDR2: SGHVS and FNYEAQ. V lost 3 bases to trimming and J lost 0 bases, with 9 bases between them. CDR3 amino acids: CASSFGPISGANVLTF. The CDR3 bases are TGTGCCAGCAGCTTTGGGCCGATCTCTGGGGCCAACGTCCTGACTTTC.

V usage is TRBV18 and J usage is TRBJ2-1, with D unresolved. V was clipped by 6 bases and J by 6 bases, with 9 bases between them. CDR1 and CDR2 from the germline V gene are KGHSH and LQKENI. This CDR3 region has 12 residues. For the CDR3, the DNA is TGTGCCAGCTCGGAGTGTCCCAATGAGCAGTTCTTC. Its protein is CASSECPNEQFF.

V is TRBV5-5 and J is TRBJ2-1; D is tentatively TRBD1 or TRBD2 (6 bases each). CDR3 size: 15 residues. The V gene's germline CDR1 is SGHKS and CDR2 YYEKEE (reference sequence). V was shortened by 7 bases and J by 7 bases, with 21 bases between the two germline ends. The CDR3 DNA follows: TGTGCCAGCCCTGGGGGGCCCCCAGTGGGAAATGAGCAGTTCTTC. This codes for CASPGGPPVGNEQFF.

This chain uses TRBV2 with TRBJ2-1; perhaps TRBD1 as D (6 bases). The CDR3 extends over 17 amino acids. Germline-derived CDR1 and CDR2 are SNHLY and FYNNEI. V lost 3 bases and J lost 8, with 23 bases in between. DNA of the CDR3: TGTGCCAGCAGTGACCCTAAAACAGGGACATACGTCTATGAGCAGTTCTTC. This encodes CASSDPKTGTYVYEQFF.

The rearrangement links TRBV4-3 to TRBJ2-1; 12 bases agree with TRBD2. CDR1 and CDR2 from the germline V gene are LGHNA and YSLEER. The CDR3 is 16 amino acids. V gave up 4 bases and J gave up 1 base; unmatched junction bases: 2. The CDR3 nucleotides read TGCGCCAGCAGCCCTAGCGGGAGGGGGTCCTACAATGAGCAGTTCTTC. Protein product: CASSPSGRGSYNEQFF.

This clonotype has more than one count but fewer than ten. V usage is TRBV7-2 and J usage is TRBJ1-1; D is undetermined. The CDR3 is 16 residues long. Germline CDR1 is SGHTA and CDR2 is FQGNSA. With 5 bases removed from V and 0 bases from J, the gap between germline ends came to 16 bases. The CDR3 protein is CASSLVGPVLNTEAFF. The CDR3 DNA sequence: TGTGCCAGCAGCCTCGTTGGCCCCGTTTTGAACACTGAAGCTTTCTTT.

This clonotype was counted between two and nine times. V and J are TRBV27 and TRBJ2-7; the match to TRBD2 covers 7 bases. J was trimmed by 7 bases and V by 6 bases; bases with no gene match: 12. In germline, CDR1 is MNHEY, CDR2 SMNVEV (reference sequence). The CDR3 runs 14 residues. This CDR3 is CASRPRWEGGEQYV. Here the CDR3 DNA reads TGTGCCAGCAGACCCCGATGGGAGGGAGGGGAGCAGTACGTC.

The CDR3 coding sequence is TGCAGTGCTAGAGAGTTCATGTCATACAATGAGCAGTTCTTC. Amino acids: CSAREFMSYNEQFF. The J gene is TRBJ2-1, the V gene TRBV20-1; no clear D gene. Per germline, CDR1 DFQATT and CDR2 SNEGSKA (reference sequence). This CDR3 has 14 residues. The ends were cut back, 0 bases at V and 4 bases at J, with 10 bases in the middle.

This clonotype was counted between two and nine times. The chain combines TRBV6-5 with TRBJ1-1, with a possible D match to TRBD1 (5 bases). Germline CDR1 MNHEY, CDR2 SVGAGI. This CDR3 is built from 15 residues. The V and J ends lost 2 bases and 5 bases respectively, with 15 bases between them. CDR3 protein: CASSYGRGFRTEAFF. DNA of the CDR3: TGTGCCAGCAGTTACGGCCGGGGGTTTCGGACTGAAGCTTTCTTT.

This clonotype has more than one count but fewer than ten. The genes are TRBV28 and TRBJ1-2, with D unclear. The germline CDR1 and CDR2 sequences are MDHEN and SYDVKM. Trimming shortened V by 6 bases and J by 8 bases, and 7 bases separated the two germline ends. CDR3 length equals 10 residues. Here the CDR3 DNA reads TGTGCCAGCAGGGCTCGAGGCTACACCTTC. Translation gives CASRARGYTF.

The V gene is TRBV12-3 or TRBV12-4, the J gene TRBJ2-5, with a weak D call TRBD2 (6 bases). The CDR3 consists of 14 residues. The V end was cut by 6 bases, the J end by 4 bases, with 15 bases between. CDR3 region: CASSVGPGGETQYF. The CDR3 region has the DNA TGTGCCAGCAGCGTCGGACCCGGGGGAGAGACCCAGTACTTC.

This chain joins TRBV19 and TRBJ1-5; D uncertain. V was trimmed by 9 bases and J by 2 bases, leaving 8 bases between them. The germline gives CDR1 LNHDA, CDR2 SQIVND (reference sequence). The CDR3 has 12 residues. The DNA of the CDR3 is TGTGCCAGCGGGGAGGGCAATCAGCCCCAGCATTTT. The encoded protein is CASGEGNQPQHF.

The CDR3 is CASSSQTQGAGSPLHF. CDR3 in DNA: TGTGCCAGCAGCTCACAGACACAGGGGGCAGGGTCACCCCTCCACTTT. This chain connects TRBV7-9 to TRBJ1-6, with TRBD1 identical over 9 bases. Germline V gene sequence: CDR1 SEHNR, CDR2 FQNEAQ (reference sequence). CDR3 length: 16 residues. With V trimmed by 4 bases and J by 10 bases, 11 bases remained unmatched.

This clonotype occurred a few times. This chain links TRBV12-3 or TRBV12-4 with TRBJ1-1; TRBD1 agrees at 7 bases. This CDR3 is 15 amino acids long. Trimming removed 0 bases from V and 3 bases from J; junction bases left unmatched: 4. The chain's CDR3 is CASSLAGQWDTEAFF. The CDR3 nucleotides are TGTGCCAGCAGTTTAGCGGGACAGTGGGACACTGAAGCTTTCTTT.

The CDR3 bases are TGTGCCAGCAGTTCTAGGGGGTATTGGACGTCGTACGAGCAGTACTTC. Translation gives CASSSRGYWTSYEQYF. The genes are TRBV27 and TRBJ2-7; a possible D gene is TRBD1 (6 bases). The CDR3 length is 16 residues. V shed 4 bases and J shed 4 bases, with 20 bases lying between them. Germline V gene sequence: CDR1 MNHEY, CDR2 SMNVEV (reference sequence).